This TCR beta chain was identified in a study of T cells in Graves' hyperthyroidism and ophthalmopathy. Note on this clonotype: Its matching antigen is unknown.

Points from the study as a whole: A median around 6 months before onset, the model predicted ophthalmopathy. From stable hyperthyroidism, ophthalmopathy was separated by a 13 V-J model. Expanded thyroid clonotypes (above 0.001) were mostly also found in blood.

The CDR3 spans 16 residues. Germline lookup yields CDR1 SGHAT and CDR2 FQDESV (reference sequence). Trimming cost V 6 bases and J 0 bases, with 14 bases left between them. What was amplified from RNA transcripts were TCR beta CDR3 regions. The HTBI primer set served for first-round RT-PCR of the TCR CDR3. TCRdb called the multiplex PCR reads again in MiXCR, with one record for every CDR3 protein. The sample yields about 700,000 distinct CDR3 sequences, 45% seen once. This TCR was sampled from an adult man with Graves' disease, either hyperthyroidism or ophthalmopathy (not recorded which). This sequence joins TRBV11-1 and TRBJ2-2; D remains unclear. Sequencing was carried out using peripheral blood or thyroid tissue (not recorded which). The CDR3 spells CASSYLAGTNTGELFF. CDR3 nucleotides: TGTGCCAGCAGTTACTTGGCTGGAACGAACACCGGGGAGCTGTTTTTT.